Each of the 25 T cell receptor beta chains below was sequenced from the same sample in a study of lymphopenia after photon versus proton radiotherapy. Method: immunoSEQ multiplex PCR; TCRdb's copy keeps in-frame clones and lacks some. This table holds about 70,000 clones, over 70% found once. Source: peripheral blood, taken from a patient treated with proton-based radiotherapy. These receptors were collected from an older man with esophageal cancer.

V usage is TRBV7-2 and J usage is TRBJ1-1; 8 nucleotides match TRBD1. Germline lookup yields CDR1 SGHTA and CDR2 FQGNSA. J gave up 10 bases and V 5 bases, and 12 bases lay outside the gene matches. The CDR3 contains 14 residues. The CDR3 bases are TGTGCCAGCAGCCTCCGGGACAGGAGTGGCGGAGCTTTCTTT. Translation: CASSLRDRSGGAFF.

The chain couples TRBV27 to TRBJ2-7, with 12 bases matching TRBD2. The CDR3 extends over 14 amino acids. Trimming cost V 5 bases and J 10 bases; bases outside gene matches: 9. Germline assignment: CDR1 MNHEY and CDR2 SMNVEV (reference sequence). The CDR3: CASSPRLAGAPQYF. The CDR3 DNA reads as TGTGCCAGCAGTCCCCGACTAGCGGGGGCCCCACAGTACTTC.

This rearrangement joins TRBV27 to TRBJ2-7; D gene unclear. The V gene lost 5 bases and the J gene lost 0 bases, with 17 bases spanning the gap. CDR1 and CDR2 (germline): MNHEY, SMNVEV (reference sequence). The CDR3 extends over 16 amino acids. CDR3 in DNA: TGTGCCAGCAGTCCTTCACTAATAGGACGCTCCTACGAGCAGTACTTC. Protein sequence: CASSPSLIGRSYEQYF.

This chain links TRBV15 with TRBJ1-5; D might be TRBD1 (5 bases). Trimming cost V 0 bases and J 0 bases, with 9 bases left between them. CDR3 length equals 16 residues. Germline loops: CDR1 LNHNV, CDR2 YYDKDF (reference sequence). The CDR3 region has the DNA TGTGCCACCAGCAGAGATAGGACAAGTAGCAATCAGCCCCAGCATTTT. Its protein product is CATSRDRTSSNQPQHF.

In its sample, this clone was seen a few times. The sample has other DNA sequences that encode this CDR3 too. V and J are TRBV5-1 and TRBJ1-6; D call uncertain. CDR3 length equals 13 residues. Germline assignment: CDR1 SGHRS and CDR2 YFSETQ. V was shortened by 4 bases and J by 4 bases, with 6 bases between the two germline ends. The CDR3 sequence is CASSREYNSPLHF. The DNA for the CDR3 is TGCGCCAGCAGCCGGGAGTATAATTCACCCCTCCACTTT.

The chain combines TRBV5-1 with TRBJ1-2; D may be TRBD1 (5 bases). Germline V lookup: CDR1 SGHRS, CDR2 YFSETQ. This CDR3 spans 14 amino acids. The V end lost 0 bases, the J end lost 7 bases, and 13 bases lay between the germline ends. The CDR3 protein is CASSLVPGNRGYTF. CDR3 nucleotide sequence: TGCGCCAGCAGCTTGGTACCAGGGAACCGTGGCTACACCTTC.

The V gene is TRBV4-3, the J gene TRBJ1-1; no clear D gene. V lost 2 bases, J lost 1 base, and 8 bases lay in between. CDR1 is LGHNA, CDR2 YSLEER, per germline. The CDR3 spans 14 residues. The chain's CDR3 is CASSQLQENTEAFF. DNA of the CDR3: TGCGCCAGCAGCCAATTACAAGAGAACACTGAAGCTTTCTTT.

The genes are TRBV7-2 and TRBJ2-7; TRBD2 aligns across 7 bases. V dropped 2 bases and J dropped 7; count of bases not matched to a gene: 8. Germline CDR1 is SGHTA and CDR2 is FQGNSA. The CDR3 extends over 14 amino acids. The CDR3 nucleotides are TGTGCCAGCAGCTTAACCGGGACTACCTGGGAGCAGTACTTC. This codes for CASSLTGTTWEQYF.

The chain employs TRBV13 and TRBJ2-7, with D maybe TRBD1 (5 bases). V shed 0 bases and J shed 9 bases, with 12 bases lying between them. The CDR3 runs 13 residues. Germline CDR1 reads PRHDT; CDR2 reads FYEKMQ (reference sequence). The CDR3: CASSLGQGGWQYF. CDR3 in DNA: TGTGCCAGCAGCTTAGGGCAGGGTGGGTGGCAGTACTTC.

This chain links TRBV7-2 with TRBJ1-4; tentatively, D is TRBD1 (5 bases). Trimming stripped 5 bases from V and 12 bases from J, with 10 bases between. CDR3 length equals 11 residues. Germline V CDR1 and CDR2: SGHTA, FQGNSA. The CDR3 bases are TGTGCCAGCAGCCCTGGGGACGAACTGTTTTTT. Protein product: CASSPGDELFF.

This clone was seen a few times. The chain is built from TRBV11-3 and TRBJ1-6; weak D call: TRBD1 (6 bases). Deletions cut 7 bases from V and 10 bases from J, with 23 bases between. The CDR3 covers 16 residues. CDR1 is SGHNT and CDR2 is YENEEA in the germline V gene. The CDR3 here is CASTTTGTQEGSPLHF. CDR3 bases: TGTGCCAGCACCACAACAGGGACTCAGGAGGGATCACCCCTCCACTTT.

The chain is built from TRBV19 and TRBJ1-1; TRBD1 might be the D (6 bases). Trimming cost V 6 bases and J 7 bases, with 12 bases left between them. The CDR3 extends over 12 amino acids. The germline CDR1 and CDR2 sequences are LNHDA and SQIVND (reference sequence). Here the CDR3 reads CASRFGGLEAFF. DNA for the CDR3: TGTGCCAGTAGATTCGGGGGCCTTGAAGCTTTCTTT.

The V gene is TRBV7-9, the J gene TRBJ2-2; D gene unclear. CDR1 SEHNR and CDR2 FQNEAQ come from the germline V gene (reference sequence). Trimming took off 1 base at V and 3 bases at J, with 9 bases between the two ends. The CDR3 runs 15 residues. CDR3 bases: TGTGCCAGCAGCTTAGGCCTATGGGACACCGGGGAGCTGTTTTTT. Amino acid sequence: CASSLGLWDTGELFF.

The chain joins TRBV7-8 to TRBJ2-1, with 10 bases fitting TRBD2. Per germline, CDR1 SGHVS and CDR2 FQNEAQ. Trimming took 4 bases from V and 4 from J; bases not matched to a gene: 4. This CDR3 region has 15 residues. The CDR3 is CASSWERGGYNEQFF. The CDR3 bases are TGTGCCAGCAGCTGGGAGCGGGGGGGTTACAATGAGCAGTTCTTC.

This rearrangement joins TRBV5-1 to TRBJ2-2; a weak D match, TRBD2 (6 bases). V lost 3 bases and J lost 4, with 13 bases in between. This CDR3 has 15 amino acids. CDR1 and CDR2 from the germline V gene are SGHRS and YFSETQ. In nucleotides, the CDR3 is TGCGCCAGCAGCTCCGCTCGGGGGACCACCGGGGAGCTGTTTTTT. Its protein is CASSSARGTTGELFF.

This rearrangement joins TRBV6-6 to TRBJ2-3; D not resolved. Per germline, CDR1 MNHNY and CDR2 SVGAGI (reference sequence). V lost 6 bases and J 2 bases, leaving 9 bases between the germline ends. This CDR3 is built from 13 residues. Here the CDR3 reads CASSPEFTDTQYF. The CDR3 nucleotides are TGTGCCAGCAGCCCCGAATTCACAGATACGCAGTATTTT.

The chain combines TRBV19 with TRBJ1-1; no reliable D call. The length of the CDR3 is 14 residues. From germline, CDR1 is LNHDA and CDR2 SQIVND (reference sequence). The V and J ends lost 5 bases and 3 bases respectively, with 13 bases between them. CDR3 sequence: CASSDSAEYTEAFF. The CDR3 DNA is TGTGCCAGTAGTGATTCGGCGGAATACACTGAAGCTTTCTTT.

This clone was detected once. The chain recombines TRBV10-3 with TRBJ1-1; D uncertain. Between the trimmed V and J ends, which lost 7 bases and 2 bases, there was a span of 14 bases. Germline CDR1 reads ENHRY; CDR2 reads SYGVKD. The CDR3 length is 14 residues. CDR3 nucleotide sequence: TGTGCCATCACCGACGGAACTGTCAACACTGAAGCTTTCTTT. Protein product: CAITDGTVNTEAFF.

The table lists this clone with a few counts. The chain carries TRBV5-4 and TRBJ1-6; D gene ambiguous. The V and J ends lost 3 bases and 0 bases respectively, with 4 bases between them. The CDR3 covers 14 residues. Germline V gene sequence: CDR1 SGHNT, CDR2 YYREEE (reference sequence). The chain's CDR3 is CASSWGSYNSPLHF. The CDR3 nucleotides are TGTGCCAGCAGCTGGGGCTCCTATAATTCACCCCTCCACTTT.

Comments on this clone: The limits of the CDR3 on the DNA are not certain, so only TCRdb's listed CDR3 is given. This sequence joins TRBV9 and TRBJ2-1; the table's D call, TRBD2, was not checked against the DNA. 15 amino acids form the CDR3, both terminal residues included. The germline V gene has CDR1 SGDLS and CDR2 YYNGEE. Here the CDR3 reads CASSVGGGASNRRFF.

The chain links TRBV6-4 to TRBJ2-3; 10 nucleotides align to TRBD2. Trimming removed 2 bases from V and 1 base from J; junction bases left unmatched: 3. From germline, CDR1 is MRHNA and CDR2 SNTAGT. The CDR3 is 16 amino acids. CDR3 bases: TGTGCCAGCAGTGACCACAGCGGGAGGGGCACAGATACGCAGTATTTT. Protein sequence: CASSDHSGRGTDTQYF.

The CDR3 region is CASSSGQGKGQPQHF. CDR3 coding DNA: TGTGCCAGCAGCTCGGGACAGGGTAAGGGACAGCCCCAGCATTTT. This sequence joins TRBV5-4 and TRBJ1-5; 9 bases match TRBD1. Germline values: CDR1 SGHNT, CDR2 YYREEE (reference sequence). The V and J ends lost 3 bases and 7 bases, in that order; junction bases with no gene match: 8. The CDR3 consists of 15 residues.

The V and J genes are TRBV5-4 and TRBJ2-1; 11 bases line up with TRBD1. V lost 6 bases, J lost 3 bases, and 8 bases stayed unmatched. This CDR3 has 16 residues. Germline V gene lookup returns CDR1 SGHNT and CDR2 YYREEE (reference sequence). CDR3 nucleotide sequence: TGTGCCAGCACCGTAGGTGGGACAGGGGGCTACAATGAGCAGTTCTTC. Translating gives CASTVGGTGGYNEQFF.

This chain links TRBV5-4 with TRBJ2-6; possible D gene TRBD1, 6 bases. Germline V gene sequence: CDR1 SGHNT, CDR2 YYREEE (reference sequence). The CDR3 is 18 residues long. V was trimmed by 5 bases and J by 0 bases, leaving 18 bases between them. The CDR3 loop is CASRSLGQLSSGANVLTF. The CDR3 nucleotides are TGTGCCAGCAGGTCCCTTGGACAGCTAAGCTCTGGGGCCAACGTCCTGACTTTC.

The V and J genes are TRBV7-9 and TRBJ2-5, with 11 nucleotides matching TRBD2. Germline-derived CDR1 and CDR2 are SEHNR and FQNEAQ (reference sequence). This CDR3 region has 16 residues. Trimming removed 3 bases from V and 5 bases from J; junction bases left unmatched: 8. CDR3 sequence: CASSLGSGRAGETQYF. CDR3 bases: TGTGCCAGCAGCTTGGGTAGCGGGAGGGCCGGTGAGACCCAGTACTTC.